One and the same sample provided the 26 T cell receptor beta chains below, sequenced in a study of type 1 and type 2 diabetes patients. PCR was run on genomic DNA. Amplification of the beta chain CDR3 used 30 forward and 13 reverse multiplex primers. One entry per CDR3 protein, called by TCRdb with MiXCR from the multiplex PCR reads. The repertoire includes fewer than 350,000 distinct CDR3 sequences, over 45% of them detected once, and approximately 14% sits in the top ten. The sample taken for sequencing was peripheral blood mononuclear cells (PBMCs). The receptors shown here come from a man in his late teens or twenties with type 2 diabetes.

V and J are TRBV6-1 and TRBJ2-5, with D possibly matching TRBD2 (7 bases). The germline CDR1 and CDR2 sequences are MNHNS and SASEGT. V was clipped by 5 bases and J by 2 bases, with 12 bases between them. CDR3 length equals 14 residues. The CDR3, as DNA: TGTGCCAGCAGTAGTGAGGGGGGGCAAGAGACCCAGTACTTC. The encoded protein is CASSSEGGQETQYF.

The chain joins TRBV7-2 to TRBJ2-5, with 10 bases identical to TRBD1. J gave up 0 bases and V 5 bases, and 6 bases lay outside the gene matches. The CDR3 loop spans 16 amino acids. The germline gives CDR1 SGHTA, CDR2 FQGNSA. The CDR3 sequence is CASSLGQGMYQETQYF. CDR3 in DNA: TGTGCCAGCAGCCTGGGACAGGGGATGTACCAAGAGACCCAGTACTTC.

V gene TRBV30 combines with J gene TRBJ2-7; TRBD2 aligns across 8 bases. Germline CDR1 is GTSNPN and CDR2 is SVGIG (reference sequence). The CDR3 loop spans 15 amino acids. V dropped 8 bases and J dropped 7; count of bases not matched to a gene: 19. Here the CDR3 reads CASSIEAGDRNEQYF. CDR3 nucleotide sequence: TGTGCCAGTAGTATCGAAGCGGGAGATCGCAATGAGCAGTACTTC.

In this sample, this clonotype turned up once. The rearrangement joins TRBV12-3 or TRBV12-4 to TRBJ2-2, with a possible D match to TRBD2 (6 bases). CDR3 length: 16 residues. V was clipped by 7 bases and J by 1 base, with 16 bases between them. The CDR3 spells CASTYTWGVNTGELFF. The DNA for the CDR3 is TGTGCCAGCACCTACACGTGGGGGGTGAACACCGGGGAGCTGTTTTTT.

The J gene is TRBJ2-3, the V gene TRBV7-3, with 10 bases lining up with TRBD2. The CDR3 has 16 amino acids. Germline V lookup: CDR1 SGHTA, CDR2 FQGTGA. With 5 bases clipped from V and 4 bases from J, the junction kept 9 bases outside the gene matches. The CDR3 coding sequence is TGTGCCAGCAGCAGCCCGACCGGGACTAGCGCAGATACGCAGTATTTT. Translated: CASSSPTGTSADTQYF. Full variable domain (outside the CDR3, taken from reference TRBV7-3 and TRBJ2-3): GAGVSQTPSNKVTEKGKYVELRCDPISGHTALYWYRQSLGQGPEFLIYFQGTGAADDSGLPNDRFFAVRPEGSVSTLKIQRTERGDSAVYLCASSSPTGTSADTQYFGPGTRLTVL.

This clonotype was detected ten times or more. This chain connects TRBV19 to TRBJ2-7; D perhaps matches TRBD1 (6 bases). The V end was cut by 5 bases, the J end by 0 bases, with 14 bases between. CDR1 and CDR2 from the germline V gene are LNHDA and SQIVND (reference sequence). The CDR3 runs 15 residues. DNA for the CDR3: TGTGCCAGTAGTGAGGACAGCAGCCTCTCCTACGAGCAGTACTTC. It is translated as CASSEDSSLSYEQYF.

This clonotype was seen more than once but under ten times. The V and J genes are TRBV11-2 and TRBJ2-7; 13 positions agree with TRBD2. J was trimmed by 7 bases and V by 1 base; bases with no gene match: 7. From germline, CDR1 is SGHAT and CDR2 FQNNGV. This CDR3 contains 16 residues. This chain's CDR3 is CASSLGAVGLAGEQYF. Written as DNA, the CDR3 is TGTGCCAGCAGCTTAGGCGCGGTGGGACTAGCGGGGGAGCAGTACTTC.

This clonotype has just one count. The V and J genes are TRBV12-3 or TRBV12-4 and TRBJ1-2; D is ambiguous. This CDR3 has 16 residues. Trimming stripped 1 base from V and 2 bases from J, with 14 bases between. The DNA for the CDR3 is TGTGCCAGCAGTTTAGGGGTTAGAGAAGCCAACTATGGCTACACCTTC. Translating it yields CASSLGVREANYGYTF.

There are a few counts of this clonotype. The chain has TRBV24-1 and TRBJ2-3; 9 bases align to TRBD2. V shed 10 bases and J 3 bases; nucleotides not matched to a gene: 4. The CDR3 extends over 13 amino acids. CDR1 is KGHDR, CDR2 SFDVKD, per germline. The CDR3 sequence: CATGTSLTDTQYF. The CDR3 DNA reads TGTGCCACGGGGACTAGCTTGACAGATACGCAGTATTTT.

The gene calls are TRBV30 and TRBJ1-5, with D unclear. Germline assignment: CDR1 GTSNPN and CDR2 SVGIG (reference sequence). This CDR3 region has 14 residues. V was pared by 4 bases and J by 0 bases, with 10 bases between. The CDR3 protein is CAWNRRNSNQPQHF. CDR3 DNA sequence: TGTGCCTGGAACAGAAGAAATAGCAATCAGCCCCAGCATTTT.

The chain uses TRBV19 and TRBJ2-7; 7 bases match TRBD2. From germline, CDR1 is LNHDA and CDR2 SQIVND (reference sequence). Trimming cost V 3 bases and J 6 bases; bases outside gene matches: 8. The CDR3 is made up of 14 amino acids. The CDR3 DNA reads as TGTGCCAGTAGTATCGCCGGGACTATCCGCGAGCAGTACTTC. Translating gives CASSIAGTIREQYF. The complete variable domain, with remaining parts taken from reference TRBV19 and TRBJ2-7, reads DGGITQSPKYLFRKEGQNVTLSCEQNLNHDAMYWYRQDPGQGLRLIYYSQIVNDFQKGDIAEGYSVSREKKESFPLTVTSAQKNPTAFYLCASSIAGTIREQYFGPGTRLTVT.

This clonotype has a count of ten or more. The J gene is TRBJ1-6, the V gene TRBV7-8; perhaps TRBD1 as D (5 bases). V was pared by 5 bases and J by 8 bases, with 13 bases between. CDR3 length equals 14 residues. Per germline, CDR1 SGHVS and CDR2 FQNEAQ. CDR3 in amino acids: CASSEQAADSPLHF. DNA for the CDR3: TGTGCCAGCAGCGAACAGGCCGCCGATTCACCCCTCCACTTT.

This clonotype was detected a few times. The chain couples TRBV14 to TRBJ2-5, with D perhaps assigned TRBD1 or TRBD2 (5 bases each). Per the germline V gene, CDR1 is SGHDN and CDR2 is FVKESK. The CDR3 loop spans 16 amino acids. V was pared by 4 bases and J by 1 base, with 16 bases between. The CDR3 bases are TGTGCCAGCAGCCCCGGGTGGGGGAGCCCCCAAGAGACCCAGTACTTC. It specifies CASSPGWGSPQETQYF.

The table lists this clonotype with a few counts. The chain employs TRBV2 and TRBJ2-3, with D unresolved. Germline CDR1 reads SNHLY; CDR2 reads FYNNEI. The CDR3 extends over 15 amino acids. Trimming left V 2 bases short and J 1 base short, with 10 bases between. The CDR3 DNA sequence: TGTGCCAGCAGTGAATACTCTGGACGCACAGATACGCAGTATTTT. It codes for CASSEYSGRTDTQYF.

This clonotype came up many times. This sequence joins TRBV15 and TRBJ2-1; tentative D call: TRBD2 (5 bases). CDR3 length: 14 residues. Germline assignment: CDR1 LNHNV and CDR2 YYDKDF (reference sequence). V lost 5 bases to trimming and J lost 9 bases, with 17 bases between them. The CDR3 sequence is CATSAFGGSGEQFF. The CDR3 DNA is TGTGCCACCAGCGCCTTCGGAGGATCGGGTGAGCAGTTCTTC.

This chain links TRBV7-3 with TRBJ2-5; D is unclear. The CDR3 has 15 residues. Looked up from germline, CDR1 is SGHTA and CDR2 is FQGTGA. Between the trimmed V and J ends, which lost 0 bases and 0 bases, there was a span of 8 bases. The CDR3 region is CASSLTPQYQETQYF. The CDR3 region has the DNA TGTGCCAGCAGCTTAACCCCACAGTACCAAGAGACCCAGTACTTC.

This chain uses TRBV2 with TRBJ1-1; TRBD1 agrees at 8 bases. This CDR3 has 15 residues. V was pared by 7 bases and J by 2 bases, with 9 bases of the junction left unmatched. Germline CDR1 reads SNHLY; CDR2 reads FYNNEI. DNA for the CDR3: TGTGCCAGCAATAGAGGACAGGGATTAAACACTGAAGCTTTCTTT. It is translated as CASNRGQGLNTEAFF.

Worth noting for this clonotype: A junction boundary mismatches the germline segment, possibly from a read error. The genes are TRBV4-1 and TRBJ1-5; maybe TRBD1 (5 bases). Germline values: CDR1 MGHRA, CDR2 YSYEKL. The CDR3 totals 15 residues. The chain's CDR3 is CASSQVRGSNQSQHF. The CDR3 region has the DNA TGCGCCAGCAGCCAAGTTCGGGGCAGCAATCAGTCCCAGCATTTT.

This clonotype was seen more than once but under ten times. V is TRBV2 and J is TRBJ2-7; D gene uncertain. Germline V gives CDR1 SNHLY, CDR2 FYNNEI. V lost 7 bases and J lost 4, with 11 bases in between. The CDR3 totals 12 residues. The CDR3 reads CASTDATYEQYF. For the CDR3, the DNA is TGTGCCAGCACGGATGCTACTTACGAGCAGTACTTC.

This clonotype appeared a few times. The chain combines TRBV6-6 with TRBJ2-1, with unresolved D. The CDR3 is 11 residues long. The germline CDR1 and CDR2 sequences are MNHNY and SVGAGI (reference sequence). The V end lost 4 bases, the J end lost 7 bases, and 5 bases lay between the germline ends. The CDR3 loop is CASSLFNEQFF. For the CDR3, the DNA is TGTGCCAGCAGTTTATTTAATGAGCAGTTCTTC.

This clonotype came up many times. The rearrangement links TRBV15 to TRBJ2-7; D might be TRBD2 (5 bases). Trimming stripped 0 bases from V and 5 bases from J, with 20 bases between. The CDR3 length is 17 residues. Germline V CDR1 and CDR2: LNHNV, YYDKDF (reference sequence). The CDR3 region has the DNA TGTGCCACCAGCAGAGAGAAGGAGGACTTCTTCTTCCACGAGCAGTACTTC. It codes for CATSREKEDFFFHEQYF.

The chain carries TRBV20-1 and TRBJ2-2, with a tentative D call TRBD2 (6 bases). V shed 2 bases and J shed 4 bases, with 17 bases lying between them. There are 16 residues in the CDR3. Per germline, CDR1 DFQATT and CDR2 SNEGSKA (reference sequence). The CDR3, as DNA: TGCAGTGCTAGACGCGGGAAGGGTGTTTTCACCGGGGAGCTGTTTTTT. This encodes CSARRGKGVFTGELFF.

This clonotype was detected many times. V and J are TRBV30 and TRBJ2-5; no definite D call. Germline V gives CDR1 GTSNPN, CDR2 SVGIG (reference sequence). The CDR3 spans 16 residues. Trimming left V 0 bases short and J 1 base short, with 15 bases between. In DNA, the CDR3 is TGTGCCTGGAGTGTCCACTCCGGTAGCCCCCAAGAGACCCAGTACTTC. Translating it yields CAWSVHSGSPQETQYF.

Only a few counts were recorded for this clonotype. The rearrangement links TRBV6-5 to TRBJ2-5; D remains unclear. Germline values: CDR1 MNHEY, CDR2 SVGAGI. With 2 bases removed from V and 5 bases from J, the gap between germline ends came to 12 bases. The CDR3 has 14 amino acids. The CDR3 sequence: CASSYGVSGETQYF. CDR3 bases: TGTGCCAGCAGTTACGGCGTGAGTGGGGAGACCCAGTACTTC.

V usage is TRBV27 and J usage is TRBJ1-2; tentatively, D is TRBD1 (6 bases). V lost 8 bases to trimming and J lost 8 bases, with 15 bases between them. The CDR3 spans 12 residues. From germline, CDR1 is MNHEY and CDR2 SMNVEV (reference sequence). For the CDR3, the DNA is TGTGCCAGCCCCAGGGGTCCGGGAGGCTACACCTTC. This encodes CASPRGPGGYTF.

This clonotype has at least ten counts. V usage is TRBV19 and J usage is TRBJ2-5; a possible D gene is TRBD2 (6 bases). CDR1 LNHDA and CDR2 SQIVND come from the germline V gene (reference sequence). V lost 5 bases and J 5 bases, leaving 18 bases between the germline ends. The CDR3 length is 15 residues. The CDR3 loop reads CASSAGTYQAETQYF. The CDR3 DNA reads as TGTGCCAGTAGTGCCGGGACTTATCAAGCGGAGACCCAGTACTTC. Using reference TRBV19 and TRBJ2-5 for the parts outside the CDR3, the full variable domain is DGGITQSPKYLFRKEGQNVTLSCEQNLNHDAMYWYRQDPGQGLRLIYYSQIVNDFQKGDIAEGYSVSREKKESFPLTVTSAQKNPTAFYLCASSAGTYQAETQYFGPGTRLLVL.